This T cell receptor beta chain stems from a study of cytomegalovirus exposure and HLA in healthy donors. Whole-study results and caveats: The authors judged a highly shared variant cluster likely a sequencing artifact. In a later analysis, V- and J-gene trimming of beta chains associated with a DCLRE1C missense variant, replicated independently.

Trimming shortened V by 0 bases and J by 4 bases, and 21 bases separated the two germline ends. The CDR3 is 17 amino acids. Germline CDR1 and CDR2: GTSNPN and SVGIG (reference sequence). This clone was observed a single time. Its antigen remains unknown. Vbeta (60) and Jbeta (13) primers were used in the PCR. Under the authors' procedure: Unique TCR beta chains totaled roughly 81 million in a later count, with roughly 11 million of them shared. Clones were read by immunoSEQ multiplex PCR, and TCRdb kept only the in-frame ones, dropping some. That table supplies the V and J calls and clone size; D and trimming were determined from the DNA. The sample records 120,000 to 150,000 clones, over 65% being singletons.

This receptor was taken from a man between 40 and 49 years old in good health and CMV-seropositive. The sequenced sample was PBMCs. V is TRBV30 and J is TRBJ1-2; D possibly corresponds to TRBD1 (6 bases). Written as DNA, the CDR3 is TGTGCCTGGAGTGTAAGTAGCCTACAGGGCGCAATCTATGGCTACACCTTC. The encoded protein is CAWSVSSLQGAIYGYTF.